This T cell receptor (beta chain) came from a study of monozygotic twins with inflammatory bowel disease. Study conclusions and caveats: IBD patients exhibited fewer clonotypes shared with other individuals than healthy twins, particularly with disease activity. Healthy co-twins, by inverse Simpson, had higher TCRbeta diversity than their siblings with IBD.

As to this clonotype: What it recognizes is unknown.

No DNA is given; TCRdb re-called the 5' RACE reads and lists each CDR3 protein once. The table for this sample gives about 440,000 distinct CDR3 sequences. Per donor, 2.5 ml of blood was collected and frozen. Total RNA was isolated from whole blood without T cell sorting. The CDR3 is 15 amino acids. The chain is built from TRBV12-3 or TRBV12-4 and TRBJ1-6. Sequencing was carried out using blood. The TCR originated in a human donor with ulcerative colitis or Crohn's disease, or a healthy co-twin of an affected twin (not recorded which). Here the CDR3 reads CASSQRQGPLDLLHF.